This TCR beta chain was observed in a study of T cell responses to AZD1222 COVID-19 vaccine. On this clone: The antigen is not known.

Some clones are missing from TCRdb's copy, which holds only in-frame ones; the method was immunoSEQ multiplex PCR. The data show about 150,000 clones, approximately 88% seen once. The CDR3 runs to 13 residues. The V gene lost 4 bases and the J gene lost 2 bases, with 8 bases spanning the gap. The study's findings and limits: Unmutated variant regions are reportedly the target of nearly half of TCRs that are spike-specific.

The rearrangement uses TRBV12-3 or TRBV12-4 and TRBJ1-1; no firm D call. This sequence was found in an adult in good health. Material: peripheral blood, obtained on day 0 of MenACWY control vaccination. CDR3 protein: CASSSGPNTEAFF. CDR3 nucleotides: TGTGCCAGCAGTTCCGGGCCAAACACTGAAGCTTTCTTT.